This T cell receptor beta chain appears in the sequencing data of a study of regulatory T cells in long-lasting Graves disease. Study-level results: The study found TRBV28, TRBJ1-2 and TRBJ2-5 favored in persistent disease.

The CDR3 runs 16 residues. The V gene end was trimmed by 4 bases and the J gene end by 1 base; junction bases not matched to a gene: 3. Germline loops: CDR1 DFQATT, CDR2 SNEGSKA (reference sequence). This clonotype was seen many times. Its matching antigen is unknown. Arm-PCR of CDR3 regions and iRepertoire HTBI primers were the basis on which TCR beta libraries were built. One entry per CDR3 protein results from TCRdb running MiXCR on the multiplex PCR reads. The sample shows almost 450,000 distinct CDR3 sequences, about a sixth of them seen only once. Regarding time point: newly diagnosed GD, antithyroid drugs for less than 3 months. RNA extracted from PBMCs served as the sequencing template. These same records also appear under a second study, on T cells in Graves' hyperthyroidism and ophthalmopathy.

Sequenced here: peripheral blood mononuclear cells (PBMCs), sampled at new diagnosis, from a patient treated with antithyroid drugs. This clonotype was sampled from a woman aged 25-40 years with Graves disease. The chain joins TRBV20-1 to TRBJ2-1; 14 bases line up with TRBD2. The DNA of the CDR3 is TGCAGTGCTATCGGACTAGCGGGAGGATCCTACAATGAGCAGTTCTTC. It specifies CSAIGLAGGSYNEQFF.